This T cell receptor beta chain was identified during a study of T cells in tumors after PD-1 blockade. Data came from immunoSEQ multiplex PCR; TCRdb stores just in-frame clones and leaves some out. The data contain tens of thousands of clones, roughly 70% of them seen just once; the ten biggest clones take up approximately 4.5%. Germline V gives CDR1 SGHRS, CDR2 YFSETQ. CDR3 length: 15 amino acids. V was clipped by 1 base and J by 7 bases; unmatched bases: 5. The TCR comes from a human donor with basal cell carcinoma. The chain links TRBV5-1 to TRBJ1-4; TRBD1 matches at 9 bases. Sequenced here: PBMCs, sampled after anti-PD-1 treatment. The CDR3 region is CASSLTGGSGEKLFF. CDR3 DNA: TGCGCCAGCAGCTTGACAGGGGGCTCGGGTGAAAAACTGTTTTTT.